This entry features one T cell receptor beta chain sequence. Its antigen is still unknown. No quality values exist for individual bases; no much larger clone is one base distant. This sample was included in a study of T cell responses to AZD1222 COVID-19 vaccine (dated by TCRdb to the early 2020s). Regarding the study in general: A total of about 230 trial participants underwent TCR sequencing, of whom some 210 received two doses of AZD1222 and around 26 received two doses of the MenACWY control vaccine. Trial participants were enrolled by age into subgroups of 18-55, 56-69 and 70-plus years, and about 150, 27 and 61 TCR-sequenced participants, respectively, were included in these subgroups. Results the study describes overall, beyond this receptor: Conclusions about previously exposed vaccinees were limited because only six or seven AZD1222 recipients were SARS-CoV-2 seropositive at baseline. Nearly half of unique spike-specific TCRs reportedly recognized epitopes outside regions mutated in the B.1.351 and B.1.1.7 variants. The whole spike protein was spanned by vaccine-associated CD4 TCRs, and dominant responses were seen in regions 160-218 and 743-854. Spike-specific TCR breadth and depth rose significantly after two AZD1222 doses compared with day 0 and with MenACWY recipients. Participants were mostly white British and included more females than males, and it was suggested by the authors that clonal diversity may have been underestimated. No day 14 peak-response samples were available, so repertoires were characterized only after the peak T cell response. The 56-69-year group was small, and its depth increase did not reach significance, likely because of low power.

The time point label here, explained by the study, means: about 28 days (+/-7) after the second vaccine dose. Because spike-specific TCR depth and breadth did not differ between the two schedules, AZD1222 recipients who got a second dose at roughly 4 weeks were pooled with those who got a second dose at roughly 12 weeks. Samples from vaccinated people were obtained from the UK trials COV001 and COV002, which included a single-blind randomized controlled phase 2/3 trial of AZD1222 (ChAdOx1 nCoV-19) in healthy adults. For TCRbeta chain sequencing, PBMC samples were collected from trial participants at day 0 and at day 28 after the second dose. The CDR3 runs 14 residues from the cysteine to the phenylalanine. The retained sequence is limited to the CDR3, 42 bases, with the frame set at the first base. Trimming takes 4 bases off V and 5 bases off J; junction bases not matched to a gene: 6. The germline V gene specifies MGHDK as CDR1 and SYGVNS as CDR2.

The CDR3 regions of human TCRbeta chains were subjected to immunosequencing. In the original analysis: Repertoire TCRs were matched against a reference library of SARS-CoV-2-specific TCRs generated with the MIRA antigen-specificity platform. Breadth was defined as the fraction of unique TCRs that were SARS-CoV-2-associated, and depth was defined as the fraction of total T cells that were SARS-CoV-2-associated. Using the MIRA data, each spike-specific TCR was assigned both to the spike region to which the TCR was reactive and to a CD4 or CD8 class. Log10-transformed breadth and depth values were compared by one-way ANOVA with Sidak's multiple comparisons tests. TCRdb obtained this table from immuneACCESS and retained in-frame rearrangements with V and J assigned. These tables miss some clones; where compared with another copy, unresolved V genes account for less than half of the shortfall, and the remainder is unexplained. V and J calls and clone size follow that table, whereas D and trimming were derived from the DNA. The sample includes around 80,000 clones, with around nine tenths observed a single time. The ten biggest clones cover around 1.3% of the sample.

The starting material was peripheral blood, obtained 28 days after the second AZD1222 dose. The clonotype comes from an adult who received the AZD1222 COVID-19 vaccine. The sequence links TRBV25-1 to TRBJ1-1, and 8 junction bases match TRBD1. CDR3 sequence: CASSVQGARTEAFF. The DNA sequence follows: TGTGCCAGCAGTGTGCAGGGGGCTCGGACTGAAGCTTTCTTT.